This TCR beta chain came from a study of CD8+CD57+ T cells in acquired aplastic anemia. Study-level information: DNA recovered from sorted CD4+ and CD8+ cells had a mean of about 3 ug.

The germline CDR1 and CDR2 sequences are KGHDR and SFDVKD. The CDR3 has 12 amino acids. The V gene lost 1 base and the J gene lost 8 bases, with 5 bases spanning the gap. General study results and limits: Some 29 CD8+ CDR3 sequences were shared between patients and controls. Patients did not significantly differ from controls in CD8+ Simpson's diversity.

In its sample, this clonotype was seen many times. Its target is not known. CDR3 and TCR beta VDJ profiling relied on genomic DNA as the template. TCRdb called the reads again in MiXCR, with one record for every CDR3 protein. The data show 180,000 or so distinct CDR3 sequences, with 40% to 50% seen just once and under 3.5% held by the top ten. J is TRBJ2-1 and V is TRBV24-1; D is unresolved. The specimen was sorted CD4+, CD8+, or CD8+CD57+ T cells (not recorded which) from PBMCs. The source of this sequence is a human donor in good health. The DNA for the CDR3 is TGTGCCACCAGTGATTTTAAGGATGAGCAGTTCTTC. It yields the protein CATSDFKDEQFF.